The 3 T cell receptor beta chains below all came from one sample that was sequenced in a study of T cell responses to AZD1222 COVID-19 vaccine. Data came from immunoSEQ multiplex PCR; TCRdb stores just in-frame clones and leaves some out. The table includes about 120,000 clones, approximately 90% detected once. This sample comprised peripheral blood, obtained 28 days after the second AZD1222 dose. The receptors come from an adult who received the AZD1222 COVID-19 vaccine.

CDR3 in amino acids: CASRETSLAKNIQYF. The CDR3 DNA is TGTGCCAGCAGAGAGACTAGTCTAGCCAAAAACATTCAGTACTTC. The genes are TRBV2 and TRBJ2-4, with D tentatively TRBD2 (6 bases). The germline V and J ends were trimmed by 6 bases and 0 bases, with 12 bases remaining between them. There are 15 residues in the CDR3. Germline V gene sequence: CDR1 SNHLY, CDR2 FYNNEI.

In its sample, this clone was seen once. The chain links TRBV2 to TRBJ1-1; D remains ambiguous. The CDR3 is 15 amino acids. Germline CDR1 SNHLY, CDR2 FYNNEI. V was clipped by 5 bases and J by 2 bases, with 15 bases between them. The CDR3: CASSRDRFSNTEAFF. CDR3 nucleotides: TGTGCCAGCAGTAGAGACCGCTTCTCCAACACTGAAGCTTTCTTT.

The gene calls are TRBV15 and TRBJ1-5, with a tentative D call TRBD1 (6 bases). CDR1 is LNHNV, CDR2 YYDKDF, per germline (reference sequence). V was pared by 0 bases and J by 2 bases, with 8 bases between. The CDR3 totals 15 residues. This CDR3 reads CATSREGGGNQPQHF. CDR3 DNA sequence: TGTGCCACCAGCAGAGAAGGGGGAGGCAATCAGCCCCAGCATTTT.